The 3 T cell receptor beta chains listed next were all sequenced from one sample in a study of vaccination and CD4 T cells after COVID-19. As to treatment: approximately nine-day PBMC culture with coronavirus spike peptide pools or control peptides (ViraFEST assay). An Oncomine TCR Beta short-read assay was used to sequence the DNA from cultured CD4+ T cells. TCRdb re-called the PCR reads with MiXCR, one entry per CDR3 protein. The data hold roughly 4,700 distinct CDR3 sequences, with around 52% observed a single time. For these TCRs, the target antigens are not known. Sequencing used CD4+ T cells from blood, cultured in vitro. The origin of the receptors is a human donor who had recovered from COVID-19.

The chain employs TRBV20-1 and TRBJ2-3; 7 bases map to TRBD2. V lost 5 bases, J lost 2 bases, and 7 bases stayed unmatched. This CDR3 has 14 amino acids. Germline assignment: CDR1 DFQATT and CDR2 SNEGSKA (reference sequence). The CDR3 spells CSADSAGTTDTQYF. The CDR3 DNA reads TGCAGTGCTGACTCAGCGGGGACCACAGATACGCAGTATTTT.

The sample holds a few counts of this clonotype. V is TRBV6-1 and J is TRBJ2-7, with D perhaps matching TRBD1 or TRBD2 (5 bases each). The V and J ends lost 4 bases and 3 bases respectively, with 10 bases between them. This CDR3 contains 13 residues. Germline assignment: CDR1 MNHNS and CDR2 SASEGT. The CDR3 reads CASSAPGRYEQYF. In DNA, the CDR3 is TGTGCCAGCAGTGCACCGGGACGCTACGAGCAGTACTTC.

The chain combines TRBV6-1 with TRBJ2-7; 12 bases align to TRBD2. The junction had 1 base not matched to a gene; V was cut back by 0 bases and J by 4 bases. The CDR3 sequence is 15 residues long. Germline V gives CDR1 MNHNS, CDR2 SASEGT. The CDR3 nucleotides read TGTGCCAGCAGTGAAGCGGGGACTAGCGGGTACGAGCAGTACTTC. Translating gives CASSEAGTSGYEQYF.